A selection of T cell receptor beta chains follows, all from one sample in a study of blood T cell repertoires in COVID-19. Sequencing was performed with immunoSEQ multiplex PCR; in TCRdb, only in-frame clones are kept and a portion is missing. The sample carries about 190,000 clones, approximately 84% recorded once. Sequencing was performed on PBMCs or T cells enriched from blood (not recorded which). All receptors derive from a woman aged 30 to 39 who had recovered from COVID-19. Both conserved end residues are part of each CDR3. Each record gives: V gene, D gene, clone size, J gene, CDR3 DNA, CDR3 protein. A D gene is named only where the DNA matches it firmly. The size field is filled for only some rows; it gives once, few, many or a size class.

V gene: TRBV3-1/TRBV3-2
D gene: TRBD2
clone size: -
J gene: TRBJ2-2
CDR3 DNA: TGTGCCAGCAGCAGCCCTAGCGGGGGGGCCGCCGGGGAGCTGTTTTTT
CDR3 protein: CASSSPSGGAAGELFF

V gene: TRBV27
D gene: TRBD2
clone size: -
J gene: TRBJ2-7
CDR3 DNA: TGTGCCAGCAGTCCCGGGACTAGCGGTACCTACGAGCAGTACTTC
CDR3 protein: CASSPGTSGTYEQYF

V gene: TRBV18
D gene: -
clone size: -
J gene: TRBJ1-5
CDR3 DNA: TGTGCCAGCTCACGGCAGAACACGAATCAGCCCCAGCATTTT
CDR3 protein: CASSRQNTNQPQHF

V gene: TRBV7-9
D gene: TRBD1
clone size: -
J gene: TRBJ1-4
CDR3 DNA: TGTGCCAGCAGCTCGACAGGGGGCTACGAAAAACTGTTTTTT
CDR3 protein: CASSSTGGYEKLFF

V gene: TRBV11-2
D gene: -
clone size: -
J gene: TRBJ2-3
CDR3 DNA: TGTGCCAGCAGCTTAGTCAGCTCCAGCGGGAGCACAGATACGCAGTATTTT
CDR3 protein: CASSLVSSSGSTDTQYF

V gene: TRBV5-1
D gene: -
clone size: -
J gene: TRBJ2-3
CDR3 DNA: TGCGCCAGCAGCCCAGGGGTCACAGATACGCAGTATTTT
CDR3 protein: CASSPGVTDTQYF

V gene: TRBV5-1
D gene: TRBD1
clone size: -
J gene: TRBJ1-1
CDR3 DNA: TGCGCCAGCAGCTTGGAGCTAGGACAGGCCTACACTGAAGCTTTCTTT
CDR3 protein: CASSLELGQAYTEAFF

V gene: TRBV11-3
D gene: TRBD1
clone size: -
J gene: TRBJ2-3
CDR3 DNA: TGTGCCAGCAGCTTAATTGAGGGGGCGAGGTACACAGATACGCAGTATTTT
CDR3 protein: CASSLIEGARYTDTQYF

V gene: TRBV11-3
D gene: -
clone size: -
J gene: TRBJ2-3
CDR3 DNA: TGTGCCAGCAGCTTAGGAGGCCCACGTGTCGATACGCAGTATTTT
CDR3 protein: CASSLGGPRVDTQYF

V gene: TRBV2
D gene: TRBD1
clone size: once
J gene: TRBJ1-5
CDR3 DNA: TGTGCCAGCGGTGGACAGGGGAACCAGCCCCAGCATTTT
CDR3 protein: CASGGQGNQPQHF

V gene: TRBV12-5
D gene: TRBD2
clone size: -
J gene: TRBJ2-3
CDR3 DNA: TGTGCTAGTGGCCCGGGAGGGGCGGATACGCAGTATTTT
CDR3 protein: CASGPGGADTQYF

V gene: TRBV27
D gene: -
clone size: -
J gene: TRBJ2-3
CDR3 DNA: TGTGCCAGCAGTTTATTGGAGGCTTCTTCTACAGATACGCAGTATTTT
CDR3 protein: CASSLLEASSTDTQYF

V gene: TRBV27
D gene: -
clone size: -
J gene: TRBJ1-2
CDR3 DNA: TGTGCCAGCAGTTTCCGACAGTACTATGGCTACACCTTC
CDR3 protein: CASSFRQYYGYTF

V gene: TRBV6-2/TRBV6-3
D gene: TRBD2
clone size: -
J gene: TRBJ2-7
CDR3 DNA: TGTGCCAGCAGTTACGGGACTAGCGGGAACTTCCACGAGCAGTACTTC
CDR3 protein: CASSYGTSGNFHEQYF

V gene: TRBV24-1
D gene: TRBD1
clone size: -
J gene: TRBJ1-2
CDR3 DNA: TGTGCCACCAGTGATGGGGGACAGGGAACTTTTAACTATGGCTACACCTTC
CDR3 protein: CATSDGGQGTFNYGYTF

V gene: TRBV28
D gene: -
clone size: -
J gene: TRBJ2-1
CDR3 DNA: TGTGCCAGCAGTACCACGACAGGGTGGGGGACTTACAATGAGCAGTTCTTC
CDR3 protein: CASSTTTGWGTYNEQFF

V gene: TRBV7-2
D gene: -
clone size: -
J gene: TRBJ2-5
CDR3 DNA: TGTGCCAGCAGCTTCGGCGGGCCGCAAGAGACCCAGTACTTC
CDR3 protein: CASSFGGPQETQYF

V gene: TRBV5-4
D gene: TRBD2
clone size: -
J gene: TRBJ2-5
CDR3 DNA: TGTGCCAGCAGCCTCAAGAGACTAGCGGAGACCCAGTACTTC
CDR3 protein: CASSLKRLAETQYF

V gene: TRBV10-3
D gene: TRBD1
clone size: once
J gene: TRBJ1-4
CDR3 DNA: TGTGCCATCAGTGAGTCCGAACGGACAGGGTGGGGTGAAAAACTGTTTTTT
CDR3 protein: CAISESERTGWGEKLFF

V gene: TRBV7-9
D gene: -
clone size: -
J gene: TRBJ1-1
CDR3 DNA: TGTGCCAGCAGCGTAGTGGGGGGAGCTTTCTTT
CDR3 protein: CASSVVGGAFF

V gene: TRBV9
D gene: TRBD1
clone size: -
J gene: TRBJ2-3
CDR3 DNA: TGTGCCAGCAGCGTCTTAGGGACAGGGGTTACAGATACGCAGTATTTT
CDR3 protein: CASSVLGTGVTDTQYF

V gene: TRBV2
D gene: -
clone size: -
J gene: TRBJ1-2
CDR3 DNA: TGTGCCAGCAGTGACGGGGTTCCCTTGGATGGCTACACCTTC
CDR3 protein: CASSDGVPLDGYTF

V gene: TRBV2
D gene: -
clone size: -
J gene: TRBJ1-5
CDR3 DNA: TGTGCCAGCAGTCTCGGGGGGGGATGGAATCAGCCCCAGCATTTT
CDR3 protein: CASSLGGGWNQPQHF

V gene: TRBV7-2
D gene: -
clone size: -
J gene: TRBJ2-3
CDR3 DNA: TGTGCCAGCAGCCGCGGGACAGAGGACCTGGATACGCAGTATTTT
CDR3 protein: CASSRGTEDLDTQYF

V gene: TRBV19
D gene: -
clone size: once
J gene: TRBJ2-1
CDR3 DNA: TGTGCCAGTAGTATGAGACCAGCCACTAATTACAATGAGCAGTTCTTC
CDR3 protein: CASSMRPATNYNEQFF

V gene: TRBV7-2
D gene: TRBD1
clone size: few
J gene: TRBJ1-2
CDR3 DNA: TGTGCCAGCAGCCCAAGAGGGGGCAGGGCGCGTGGCTACACCTTC
CDR3 protein: CASSPRGGRARGYTF

V gene: TRBV6-5
D gene: -
clone size: -
J gene: TRBJ1-5
CDR3 DNA: TGTGCCAGCAGTTCCAGGGAAAATCAGCCCCAGCATTTT
CDR3 protein: CASSSRENQPQHF

V gene: TRBV21-1
D gene: -
clone size: -
J gene: TRBJ1-1
CDR3 DNA: TGTGCCAGCCCTCCAGGGGGGCAAGGCACTGAAGCTTTCTTT
CDR3 protein: CASPPGGQGTEAFF

V gene: TRBV6-1
D gene: -
clone size: once
J gene: TRBJ2-5
CDR3 DNA: TGTGCCAGCAGTGAAGATTGGACATACCAAGAGACCCAGTACTTC
CDR3 protein: CASSEDWTYQETQYF

V gene: TRBV12-3/TRBV12-4
D gene: -
clone size: -
J gene: TRBJ1-2
CDR3 DNA: TGTGCCAGCAGTTTTCAGGGGTCTGGTGGCTACACCTTC
CDR3 protein: CASSFQGSGGYTF

V gene: TRBV2
D gene: TRBD1
clone size: many
J gene: TRBJ2-1
CDR3 DNA: TGTGCCAGCAAGGATAGTCAGGGGGCGGGCAATGAGCAGTTCTTC
CDR3 protein: CASKDSQGAGNEQFF

V gene: TRBV30
D gene: -
clone size: -
J gene: TRBJ1-2
CDR3 DNA: TGTGCCTGGAGCAAACTGGGGGCTCTCAGGCCCTATGGCTACACCTTC
CDR3 protein: CAWSKLGALRPYGYTF

V gene: TRBV7-9
D gene: TRBD1
clone size: once
J gene: TRBJ1-2
CDR3 DNA: TGTGCCAGCAGCGTAACAGGGGGCGGGATTTTTGGCTACACCTTC
CDR3 protein: CASSVTGGGIFGYTF

V gene: TRBV5-1
D gene: -
clone size: -
J gene: TRBJ1-6
CDR3 DNA: TGCGCCAGCAGCTTGACAGGCCCCTATAATTCACCCCTCCACTTT
CDR3 protein: CASSLTGPYNSPLHF

V gene: TRBV5-1
D gene: -
clone size: -
J gene: TRBJ2-7
CDR3 DNA: TGCGCCAGCAGCTCCGCCTACGAGCAGTACTTC
CDR3 protein: CASSSAYEQYF

V gene: TRBV30
D gene: -
clone size: once
J gene: TRBJ1-5
CDR3 DNA: TGTGCCTGGAGCCAGGGTAGCAATCAGCCCCAGCATTTT
CDR3 protein: CAWSQGSNQPQHF

V gene: TRBV30
D gene: -
clone size: -
J gene: TRBJ1-4
CDR3 DNA: TGTGCCTGGAGTGTAACTGGAACTAATGAAAAACTGTTTTTT
CDR3 protein: CAWSVTGTNEKLFF

V gene: TRBV28
D gene: -
clone size: -
J gene: TRBJ2-7
CDR3 DNA: TGTGCCAGCAGTCCCACGATCAGTCTAGCCTACGAGCAGTACTTC
CDR3 protein: CASSPTISLAYEQYF

V gene: TRBV7-8
D gene: -
clone size: -
J gene: TRBJ1-2
CDR3 DNA: TGTGCCAGCAGTAGTCCTGACAGGCCAAACTATGGCTACACCTTC
CDR3 protein: CASSSPDRPNYGYTF

V gene: TRBV5-1
D gene: -
clone size: -
J gene: TRBJ1-5
CDR3 DNA: TGCGCCAGCAGCTCAGGGTTAATCAGCAATCAGCCCCAGCATTTT
CDR3 protein: CASSSGLISNQPQHF

V gene: TRBV5-1
D gene: -
clone size: once
J gene: TRBJ2-1
CDR3 DNA: TGCGCCAGCAGCCTAAGAGGGCCTGAGCAGTTCTTC
CDR3 protein: CASSLRGPEQFF

V gene: TRBV18
D gene: TRBD2
clone size: -
J gene: TRBJ2-7
CDR3 DNA: TGTGCCAGCTCACAACCGGGACTAGCGGGTTTGGTTTACGAGCAGTACTTC
CDR3 protein: CASSQPGLAGLVYEQYF

V gene: TRBV2
D gene: -
clone size: -
J gene: TRBJ2-6
CDR3 DNA: TGTGCCAGCAGTTTTCCCAGGAGAGAAACTAGCTCTGGGGCCAACGTCCTGACTTTC
CDR3 protein: CASSFPRRETSSGANVLTF

V gene: TRBV28
D gene: -
clone size: -
J gene: TRBJ2-7
CDR3 DNA: TGTGCCAGCAGTTTACGGGGGGCAAACGAGCAGTACTTC
CDR3 protein: CASSLRGANEQYF

V gene: TRBV28
D gene: -
clone size: -
J gene: TRBJ1-1
CDR3 DNA: TGTGCCAGCAGTTTCTCCGGGACTGAAGCTTTCTTT
CDR3 protein: CASSFSGTEAFF

V gene: TRBV28
D gene: TRBD1
clone size: -
J gene: TRBJ1-1
CDR3 DNA: TGTGCCAGCAGCCAAAACAGGGGGCGAGGGGACACTGAAGCTTTCTTT
CDR3 protein: CASSQNRGRGDTEAFF

V gene: TRBV10-3
D gene: TRBD1
clone size: once
J gene: TRBJ1-5
CDR3 DNA: TGTGCCATCAGTGATCTAACAGGGGCCCAAAATCAGCCCCAGCATTTT
CDR3 protein: CAISDLTGAQNQPQHF

V gene: TRBV27
D gene: -
clone size: -
J gene: TRBJ2-5
CDR3 DNA: TGTGCCAGCAGTTTAAGGCTTTTGGGACAAACGTACCAAGAGACCCAGTACTTC
CDR3 protein: CASSLRLLGQTYQETQYF

V gene: TRBV18
D gene: -
clone size: -
J gene: TRBJ1-1
CDR3 DNA: TGTGCCAGCTCCTTGGGAGGGGATGGGAACACTGAAGCTTTCTTT
CDR3 protein: CASSLGGDGNTEAFF

V gene: TRBV28
D gene: -
clone size: -
J gene: TRBJ1-2
CDR3 DNA: TGTGCCAGCAGTTTATCGCGGGCGTCTAACTATGGCTACACCTTC
CDR3 protein: CASSLSRASNYGYTF